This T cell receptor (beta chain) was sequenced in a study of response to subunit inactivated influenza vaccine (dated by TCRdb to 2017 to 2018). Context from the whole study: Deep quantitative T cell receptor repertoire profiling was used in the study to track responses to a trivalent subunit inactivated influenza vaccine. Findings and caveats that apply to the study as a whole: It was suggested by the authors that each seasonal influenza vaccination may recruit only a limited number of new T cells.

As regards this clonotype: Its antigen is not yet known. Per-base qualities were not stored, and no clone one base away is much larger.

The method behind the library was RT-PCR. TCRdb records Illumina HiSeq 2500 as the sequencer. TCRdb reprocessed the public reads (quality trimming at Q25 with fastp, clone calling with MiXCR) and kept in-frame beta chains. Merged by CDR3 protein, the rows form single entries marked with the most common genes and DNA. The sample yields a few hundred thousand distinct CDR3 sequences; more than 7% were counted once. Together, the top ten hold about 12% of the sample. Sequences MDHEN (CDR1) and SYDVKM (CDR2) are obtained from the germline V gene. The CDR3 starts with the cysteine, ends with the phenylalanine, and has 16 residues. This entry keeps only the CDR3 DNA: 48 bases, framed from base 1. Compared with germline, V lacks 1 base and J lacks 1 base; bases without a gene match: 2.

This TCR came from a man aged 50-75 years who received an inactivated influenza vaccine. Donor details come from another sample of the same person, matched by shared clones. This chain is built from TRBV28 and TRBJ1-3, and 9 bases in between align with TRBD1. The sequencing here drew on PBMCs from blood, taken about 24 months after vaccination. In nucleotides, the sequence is TGTGCCAGCAGTTTATTCGGACAGGGGTCTGGAAACACCATATATTTT. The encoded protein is CASSLFGQGSGNTIYF. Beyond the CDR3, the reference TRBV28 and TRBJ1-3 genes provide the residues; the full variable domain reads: DVKVTQSSRYLVKRTGEKVFLECVQDMDHENMFWYRQDPGLGLRLIYFSYDVKMKEKGDIPEGYSVSREKKERFSLILESASTNQTSMYLCASSLFGQGSGNTIYFGEGSWLTVV.